Shown below are 7 T cell receptor beta chains from a single sample sequenced in a study of tumor-infiltrating lymphocytes in localized non-small cell lung cancer. The method was immunoSEQ multiplex PCR; TCRdb's version includes in-frame clones alone and lacks a portion of them. This sample has about 16,000 clones, with approximately 80% found just once. The specimen was uninvolved lung tissue not adjacent to the tumor. These TCRs come from a human donor with non-small cell lung cancer.

The V and J genes are TRBV15 and TRBJ2-5; 7 bases align to TRBD1. Per the germline V gene, CDR1 is LNHNV and CDR2 is YYDKDF (reference sequence). CDR3 length equals 14 residues. Losses at the gene ends were 2 bases for V and 7 bases for J; bases not matched to a gene: 7. For the CDR3, the DNA is TGTGCCACCAGCAGACCCGGGACAGTGGGGACCCAGTACTTC. Encoded protein: CATSRPGTVGTQYF.

This chain links TRBV28 with TRBJ1-3, with TRBD1 matching over 10 bases. V dropped 4 bases and J dropped 6; count of bases not matched to a gene: 6. This CDR3 comprises 15 residues. Germline V gene sequence: CDR1 MDHEN, CDR2 SYDVKM. The CDR3 coding sequence is TGTGCCAGCAGTTCTGCCGGGACAGGGGAAAACACCATATATTTT. Translated, it gives CASSSAGTGENTIYF.

The chain carries TRBV2 and TRBJ1-4; the D is unclear. The CDR3 extends over 14 amino acids. V gave up 6 bases and J gave up 0 bases, with 8 bases separating them. CDR1 and CDR2 from the germline V gene are SNHLY and FYNNEI. The CDR3 DNA reads TGTGCCAGCAGATTGCGTGCAACTAATGAAAAACTGTTTTTT. Protein product: CASRLRATNEKLFF.

The chain couples TRBV2 to TRBJ2-5; D is undetermined. The V end was cut by 4 bases, the J end by 5 bases, with 17 bases between. The CDR3 has 15 amino acids. Germline V gene data show CDR1 as SNHLY and CDR2 as FYNNEI. CDR3 nucleotide sequence: TGTGCCAGCAGTGTGTCGACGGCTGACGGGGAGACCCAGTACTTC. Encoded protein: CASSVSTADGETQYF.

The rearrangement links TRBV19 to TRBJ2-2, with D perhaps TRBD2 (5 bases). This CDR3 comprises 16 residues. The V and J ends lost 5 bases and 4 bases respectively, with 17 bases between them. Germline V gene data show CDR1 as LNHDA and CDR2 as SQIVND (reference sequence). CDR3 DNA sequence: TGTGCCAGTAGTTATGCGGGTGGGAAAAGCACCGGGGAGCTGTTTTTT. Protein product: CASSYAGGKSTGELFF.

The chain has TRBV9 and TRBJ2-7; TRBD2 agrees at 9 bases. The CDR3 is made up of 14 amino acids. V lost 4 bases and J lost 4; bases outside the gene matches: 6. Per the germline V gene, CDR1 is SGDLS and CDR2 is YYNGEE. The CDR3 bases are TGTGCCAGCAGCATAGCGGGAGAGGGGTACGAGCAGTACTTC. Translation gives CASSIAGEGYEQYF.

V gene TRBV2 combines with J gene TRBJ1-1; D gene ambiguous. CDR1 and CDR2 (germline): SNHLY, FYNNEI. CDR3 length: 12 amino acids. Trimming shortened V by 1 base and J by 3 bases, and 3 bases separated the two germline ends. CDR3 protein: CASSEGYTEAFF. CDR3 bases: TGTGCCAGCAGTGAAGGGTACACTGAAGCTTTCTTT.